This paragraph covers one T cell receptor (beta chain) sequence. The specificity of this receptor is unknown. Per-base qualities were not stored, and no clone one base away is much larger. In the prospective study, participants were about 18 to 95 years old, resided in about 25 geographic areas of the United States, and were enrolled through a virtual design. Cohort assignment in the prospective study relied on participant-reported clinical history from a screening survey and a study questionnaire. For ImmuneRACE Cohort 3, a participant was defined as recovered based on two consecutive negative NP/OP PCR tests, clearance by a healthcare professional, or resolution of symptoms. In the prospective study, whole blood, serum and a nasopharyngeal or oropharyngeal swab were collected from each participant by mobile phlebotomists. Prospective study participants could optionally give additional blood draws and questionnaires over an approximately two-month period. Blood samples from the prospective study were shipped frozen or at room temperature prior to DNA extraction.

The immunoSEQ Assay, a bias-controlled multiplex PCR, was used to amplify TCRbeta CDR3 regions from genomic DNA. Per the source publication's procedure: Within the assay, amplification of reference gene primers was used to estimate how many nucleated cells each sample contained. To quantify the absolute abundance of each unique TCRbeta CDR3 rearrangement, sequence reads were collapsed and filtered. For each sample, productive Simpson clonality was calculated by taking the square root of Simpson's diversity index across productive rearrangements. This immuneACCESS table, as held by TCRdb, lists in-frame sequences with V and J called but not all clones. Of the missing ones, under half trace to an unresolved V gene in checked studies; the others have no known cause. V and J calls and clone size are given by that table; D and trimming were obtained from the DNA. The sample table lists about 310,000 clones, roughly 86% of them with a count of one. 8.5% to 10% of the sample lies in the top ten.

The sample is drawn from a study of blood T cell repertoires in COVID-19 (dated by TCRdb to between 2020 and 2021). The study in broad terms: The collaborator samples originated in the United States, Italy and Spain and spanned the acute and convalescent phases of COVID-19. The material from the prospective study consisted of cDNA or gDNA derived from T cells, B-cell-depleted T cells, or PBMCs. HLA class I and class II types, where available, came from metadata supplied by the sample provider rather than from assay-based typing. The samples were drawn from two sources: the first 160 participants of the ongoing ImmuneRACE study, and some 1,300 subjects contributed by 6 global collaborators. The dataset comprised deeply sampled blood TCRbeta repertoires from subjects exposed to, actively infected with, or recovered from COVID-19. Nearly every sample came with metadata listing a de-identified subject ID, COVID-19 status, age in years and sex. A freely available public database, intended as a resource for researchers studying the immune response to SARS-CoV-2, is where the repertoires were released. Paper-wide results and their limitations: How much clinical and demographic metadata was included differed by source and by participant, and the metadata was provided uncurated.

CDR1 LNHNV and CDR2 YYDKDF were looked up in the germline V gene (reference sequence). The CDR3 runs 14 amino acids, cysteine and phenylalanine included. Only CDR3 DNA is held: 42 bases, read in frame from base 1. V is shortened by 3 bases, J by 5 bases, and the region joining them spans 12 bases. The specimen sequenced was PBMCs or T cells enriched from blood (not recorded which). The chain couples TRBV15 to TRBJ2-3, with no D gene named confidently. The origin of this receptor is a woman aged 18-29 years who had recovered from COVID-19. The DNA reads TGTGCCACCAGCAGTTCTCCGGTGTTAGATACGCAGTATTTT. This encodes CATSSSPVLDTQYF.